The rows below give T cell receptor beta chains drawn from one sample of a study of Ad26.COV2.S vaccination and SARS-CoV-2 variants. Measured with immunoSEQ multiplex PCR; TCRdb has only the in-frame clones, and not every one. Among around 450,000 clones listed, around 90% were seen once. The sequencing used peripheral blood, collected in a trial of Ad26.COV2.S vaccine versus placebo. The receptors stem from a person aged 18-60 years who received the Ad26.COV2.S COVID-19 vaccine or a placebo. The CDR3 runs from the conserved cysteine through the conserved F or W. The D gene is left open where the match is weak. Rows give clone size only sometimes, using once, few, many, or a class for an expanded clone.

D | J | size | V | CDR3 | DNA
TRBD2 | TRBJ2-5 | - | TRBV9 | CASSEASGSGVTQYF | TGTGCCAGCAGCGAGGCTAGCGGGAGCGGTGTGACCCAGTACTTC
- | TRBJ2-7 | - | TRBV7-9 | CASSPSGGRNYEQYF | TGTGCCAGCAGCCCAAGTGGTGGCCGTAATTACGAGCAGTACTTC
TRBD2 | TRBJ2-5 | - | TRBV15 | CATSREILAGVETQYF | TGTGCCACCAGCAGAGAAATACTAGCGGGAGTGGAGACCCAGTACTTC
- | TRBJ1-1 | - | TRBV7-2 | CATRRDTLNTEAFF | TGTGCTACCAGGAGGGACACCTTGAACACTGAAGCTTTCTTT
- | TRBJ1-5 | - | TRBV6-1 | CASSEYSGNQPQHF | TGTGCCAGCAGTGAATACTCAGGGAATCAGCCCCAGCATTTT
- | TRBJ2-6 | - | TRBV27 | CASSLGVSGANVLTF | TGTGCCAGCAGTCTCGGGGTTTCTGGGGCCAACGTCCTGACTTTC
- | TRBJ1-1 | - | TRBV2 | CASRGPQVNTEAFF | TGTGCCAGCAGGGGACCTCAAGTGAACACTGAAGCTTTCTTT
TRBD1 | TRBJ2-7 | - | TRBV5-5 | CASSGGDRVYEQYF | TGTGCCAGCAGCGGCGGGGACAGGGTCTACGAGCAGTACTTC
- | TRBJ1-5 | - | TRBV6-6 | CASSYPGVGNQPQHF | TGTGCCAGCAGTTACCCAGGGGTGGGCAATCAGCCCCAGCATTTT
- | TRBJ1-1 | - | TRBV27 | CASSTGLNTEAFF | TGTGCCAGCAGTACAGGGTTGAACACTGAAGCTTTCTTT
- | TRBJ2-5 | - | TRBV9 | CASSVGLTRETQYF | TGTGCCAGCAGCGTAGGGTTGACTAGGGAGACCCAGTACTTC
- | TRBJ1-1 | - | TRBV5-1 | CASSYASGNTEAFF | TGCGCCAGCAGTTATGCGTCGGGGAACACTGAAGCTTTCTTT
- | TRBJ2-7 | once | TRBV5-1 | CASSLISPGQDYEQYF | TGCGCCAGCAGCTTGATATCCCCGGGACAAGACTACGAGCAGTACTTC
- | TRBJ1-1 | - | TRBV7-6 | CASSLRTELNTEAFF | TGTGCCAGCAGCTTACGGACAGAACTGAACACTGAAGCTTTCTTT
- | TRBJ2-5 | - | TRBV9 | CASSVGWGLAQETQYF | TGTGCCAGCAGCGTAGGGTGGGGCTTGGCCCAAGAGACCCAGTACTTC
- | TRBJ2-7 | - | TRBV7-3 | CASSLAPGAAGEQYF | TGTGCCAGCAGCTTAGCCCCCGGGGCCGCGGGGGAGCAGTACTTC
- | TRBJ2-3 | - | TRBV7-6 | CASSRRSQEYTDTQYF | TGTGCCAGCAGCCGTCGTTCGCAGGAGTACACAGATACGCAGTATTTT
- | TRBJ1-2 | - | TRBV2 | CASSSESYGYTF | TGTGCCAGCTCATCGGAATCCTATGGCTACACCTTC
- | TRBJ2-7 | - | TRBV6-5 | CASTSGTLKYF | TGTGCCAGCACCTCCGGGACCCTAAAGTACTTC
- | TRBJ2-6 | - | TRBV2 | CASTFSTGSGISGANVLTF | TGTGCCAGCACCTTTTCAACCGGGTCAGGGATTTCTGGGGCCAACGTCCTGACTTTC
TRBD2 | TRBJ2-1 | few | TRBV29-1 | CSVKREGWSSYNEQFF | TGCAGCGTCAAGCGGGAGGGCTGGAGCTCCTACAATGAGCAGTTCTTC
- | TRBJ1-1 | - | TRBV12-5 | CASGLPRAEAFF | TGTGCTAGTGGTTTACCCAGGGCTGAAGCTTTCTTT
TRBD2 | TRBJ2-7 | - | TRBV2 | CASRDAGGYYEQYF | TGTGCCAGCAGGGATGCGGGAGGGTACTACGAGCAGTACTTC
- | TRBJ2-7 | - | TRBV18 | CASSLLGSYEQYF | TGTGCCAGCTCACTTCTAGGGAGCTACGAGCAGTACTTC
TRBD2 | TRBJ2-7 | - | TRBV10-3 | CAIRPTSGSNYEQYF | TGTGCCATTAGGCCTACTAGCGGGAGCAACTACGAGCAGTACTTC
- | TRBJ1-2 | - | TRBV25-1 | CASSESGGVRGYTF | TGTGCCAGCAGTGAATCGGGAGGGGTACGGGGCTACACCTTC
- | TRBJ2-7 | - | TRBV27 | CASSLTTMGYEQYF | TGTGCCAGCAGTTTAACGACAATGGGGTACGAGCAGTACTTC